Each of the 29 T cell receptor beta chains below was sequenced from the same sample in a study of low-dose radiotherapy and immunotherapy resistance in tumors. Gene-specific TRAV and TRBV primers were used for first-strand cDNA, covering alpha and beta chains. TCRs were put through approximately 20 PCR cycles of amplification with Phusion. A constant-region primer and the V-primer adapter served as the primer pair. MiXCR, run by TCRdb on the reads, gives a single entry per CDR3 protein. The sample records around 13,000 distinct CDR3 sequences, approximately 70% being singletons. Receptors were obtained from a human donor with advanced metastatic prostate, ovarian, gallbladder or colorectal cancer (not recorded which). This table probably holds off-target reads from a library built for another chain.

CDR3 sequence reads: CATQRHEGPRDEQFF. The DNA of the CDR3 is TGTGCCACCCAAAGACACGAGGGTCCTAGGGATGAGCAGTTCTTC. This chain uses TRBV7-9 with TRBJ2-1; a weak D match, TRBD2 (5 bases). V was shortened by 10 bases and J by 8 bases, with 24 bases between the two germline ends. Germline V gene data show CDR1 as SEHNR and CDR2 as FQNEAQ (reference sequence). CDR3 length: 15 amino acids.

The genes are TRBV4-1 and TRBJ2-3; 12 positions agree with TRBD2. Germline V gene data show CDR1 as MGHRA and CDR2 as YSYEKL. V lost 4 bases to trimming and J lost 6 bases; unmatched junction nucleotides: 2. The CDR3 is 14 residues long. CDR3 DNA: TGCGCCAGCAGCCCTAGCGGGGGGGCCGATACGCAGTATTTT. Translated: CASSPSGGADTQYF.

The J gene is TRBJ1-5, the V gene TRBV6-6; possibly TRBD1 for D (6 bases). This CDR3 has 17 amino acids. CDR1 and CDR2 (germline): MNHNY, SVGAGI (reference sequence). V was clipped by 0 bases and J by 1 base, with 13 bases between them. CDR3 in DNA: TGTGCCAGCAGTTACTCCGTGGGGGCCAAAAGCAATCAGCCCCAGCATTTT. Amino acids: CASSYSVGAKSNQPQHF.

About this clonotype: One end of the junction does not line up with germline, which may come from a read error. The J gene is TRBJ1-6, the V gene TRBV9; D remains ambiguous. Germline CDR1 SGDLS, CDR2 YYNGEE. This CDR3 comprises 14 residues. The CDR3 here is CAMREGLHAGKSTF. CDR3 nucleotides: TGTGCAATGAGAGAGGGCCTCCATGCAGGCAAATCAACCTTT.

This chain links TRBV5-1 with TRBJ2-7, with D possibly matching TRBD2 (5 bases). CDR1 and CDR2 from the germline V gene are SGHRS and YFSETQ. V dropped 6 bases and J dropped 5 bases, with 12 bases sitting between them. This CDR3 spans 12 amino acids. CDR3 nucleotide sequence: TGCGCCAGCAAATTTGAGGGCGACGAGCAGTACTTC. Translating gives CASKFEGDEQYF.

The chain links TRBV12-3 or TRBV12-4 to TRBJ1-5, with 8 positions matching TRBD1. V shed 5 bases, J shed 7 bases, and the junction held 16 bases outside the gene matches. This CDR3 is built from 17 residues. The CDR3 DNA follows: TGTGCCAGCAGTCCAGTTCTCGGACAGGGTGGGAGGCAGCCCCAGCATTTT. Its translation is CASSPVLGQGGRQPQHF.

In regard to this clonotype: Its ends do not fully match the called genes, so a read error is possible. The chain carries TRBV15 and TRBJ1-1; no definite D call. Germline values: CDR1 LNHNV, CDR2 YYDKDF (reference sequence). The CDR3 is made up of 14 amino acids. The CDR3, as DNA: TGTGCCACCAGTCTCCAGACCCTGAACACTGAAGTTTTCTTT. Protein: CATSLQTLNTEVFF.

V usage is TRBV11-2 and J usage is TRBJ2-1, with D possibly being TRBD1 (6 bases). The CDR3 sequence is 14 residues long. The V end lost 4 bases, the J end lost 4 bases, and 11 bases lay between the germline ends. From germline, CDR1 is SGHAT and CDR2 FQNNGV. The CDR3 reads CASSSRTEYNEQFF. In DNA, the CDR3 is TGTGCCAGCAGCTCCCGGACAGAGTACAATGAGCAGTTCTTC.

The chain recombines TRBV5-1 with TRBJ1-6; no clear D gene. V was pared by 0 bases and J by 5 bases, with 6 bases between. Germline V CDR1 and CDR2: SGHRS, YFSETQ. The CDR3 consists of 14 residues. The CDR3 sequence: CASSLASDNSPLHF. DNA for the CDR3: TGCGCCAGCAGCTTGGCCAGCGATAATTCACCCCTCCACTTT.

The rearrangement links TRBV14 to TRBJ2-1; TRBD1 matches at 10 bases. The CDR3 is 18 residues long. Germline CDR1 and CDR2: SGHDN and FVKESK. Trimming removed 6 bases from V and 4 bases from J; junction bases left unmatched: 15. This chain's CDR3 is CASSHTEGGQGFYNEQFF. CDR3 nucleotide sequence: TGTGCCAGCAGTCATACGGAGGGGGGACAGGGGTTTTACAATGAGCAGTTCTTC.

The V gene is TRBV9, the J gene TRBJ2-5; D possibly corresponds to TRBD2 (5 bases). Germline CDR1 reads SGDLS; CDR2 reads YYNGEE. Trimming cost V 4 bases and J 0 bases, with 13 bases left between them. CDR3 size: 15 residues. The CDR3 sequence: CASSTFSGYQETQYF. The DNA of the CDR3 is TGTGCCAGCAGCACATTCAGCGGCTACCAAGAGACCCAGTACTTC.

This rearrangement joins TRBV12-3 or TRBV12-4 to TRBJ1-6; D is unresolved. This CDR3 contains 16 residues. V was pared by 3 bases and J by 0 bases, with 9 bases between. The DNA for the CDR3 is TGTGCCAGCAGTTTTAGCCTGAGCTCCTATAATTCACCCCTCCACTTT. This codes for CASSFSLSSYNSPLHF.

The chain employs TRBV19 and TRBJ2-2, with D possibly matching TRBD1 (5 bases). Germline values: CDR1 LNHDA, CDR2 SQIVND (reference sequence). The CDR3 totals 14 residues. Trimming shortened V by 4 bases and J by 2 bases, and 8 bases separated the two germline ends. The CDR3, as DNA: TGTGCCAGTAGTACAGACAGAAACACCGGGGAGCTGTTTTTT. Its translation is CASSTDRNTGELFF.

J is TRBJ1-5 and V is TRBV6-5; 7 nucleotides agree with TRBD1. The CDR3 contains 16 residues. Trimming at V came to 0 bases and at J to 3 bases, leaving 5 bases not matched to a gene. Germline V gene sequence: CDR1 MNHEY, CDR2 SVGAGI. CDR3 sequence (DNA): TGTGCCAGCAGTTACTCGGCAGGGGGTGCCAATCAGCCCCAGCATTTT. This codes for CASSYSAGGANQPQHF.

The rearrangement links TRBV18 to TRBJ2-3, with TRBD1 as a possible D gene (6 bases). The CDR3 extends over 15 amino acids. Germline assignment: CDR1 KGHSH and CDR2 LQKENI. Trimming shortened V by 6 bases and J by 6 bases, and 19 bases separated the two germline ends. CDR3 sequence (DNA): TGTGCCAGCTCCCCCTCTTTGGGGGCCGGCGATACGCAGTATTTT. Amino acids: CASSPSLGAGDTQYF.

The CDR3 reads CASSEARGVRFYTF. The CDR3, as DNA: TGTGCCAGCAGTGAAGCGCGAGGGGTTCGATTCTACACCTTC. V and J are TRBV6-1 and TRBJ1-2; TRBD1 might be the D (5 bases). Trimming removed 0 bases at V and 10 bases at J, with 15 bases between. The CDR3 consists of 14 residues. The germline V gene encodes CDR1 MNHNS and CDR2 SASEGT.

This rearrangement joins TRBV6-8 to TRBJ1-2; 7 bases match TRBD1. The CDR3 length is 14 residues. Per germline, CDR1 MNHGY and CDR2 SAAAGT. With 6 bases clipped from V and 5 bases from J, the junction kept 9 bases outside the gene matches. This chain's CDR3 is CASRDGQETYGYTF. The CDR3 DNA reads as TGTGCCAGCAGGGACGGACAGGAGACTTATGGCTACACCTTC.

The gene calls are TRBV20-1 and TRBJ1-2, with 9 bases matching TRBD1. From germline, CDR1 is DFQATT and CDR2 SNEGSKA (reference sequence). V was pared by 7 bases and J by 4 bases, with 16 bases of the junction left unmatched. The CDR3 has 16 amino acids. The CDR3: CSVYGGRDRDPYGYTF. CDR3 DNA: TGCAGTGTATACGGAGGCCGGGACAGGGATCCCTATGGCTACACCTTC.

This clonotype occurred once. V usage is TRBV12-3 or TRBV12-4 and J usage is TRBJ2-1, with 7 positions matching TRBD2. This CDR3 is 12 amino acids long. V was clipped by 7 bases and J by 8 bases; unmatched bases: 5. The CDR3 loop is CASTTGGYEQFF. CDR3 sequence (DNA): TGTGCCAGCACTACCGGGGGGTATGAGCAGTTCTTC.

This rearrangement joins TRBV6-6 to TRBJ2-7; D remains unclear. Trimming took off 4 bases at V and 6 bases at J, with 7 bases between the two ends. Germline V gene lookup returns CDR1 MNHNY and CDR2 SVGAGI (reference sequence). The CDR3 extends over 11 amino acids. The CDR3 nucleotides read TGTGCCAGCAGTTCGGAGAGCGAGCAGTACTTC. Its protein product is CASSSESEQYF.

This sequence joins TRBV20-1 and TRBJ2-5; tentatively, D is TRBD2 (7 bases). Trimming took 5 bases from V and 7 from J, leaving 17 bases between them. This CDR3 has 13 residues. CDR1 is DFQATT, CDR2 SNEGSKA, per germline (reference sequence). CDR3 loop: CSAGRGARGTQYF. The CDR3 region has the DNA TGCAGTGCTGGACGGGGGGCCCGGGGGACCCAGTACTTC.

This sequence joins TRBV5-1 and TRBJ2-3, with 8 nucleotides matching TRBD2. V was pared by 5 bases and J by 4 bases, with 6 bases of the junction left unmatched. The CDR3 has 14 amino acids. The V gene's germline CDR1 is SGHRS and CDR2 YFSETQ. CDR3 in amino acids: CASSWGTRPDTQYF. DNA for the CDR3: TGCGCCAGCAGTTGGGGGACTAGACCAGATACGCAGTATTTT.

CDR3 sequence (DNA): TGTGCCAGCAGTGGTGAAGGGGACGCAGATACGCAGTATTTT. Residues: CASSGEGDADTQYF. This rearrangement joins TRBV2 to TRBJ2-3; D tentatively fits TRBD1 or TRBD2 (5 bases each). V was clipped by 4 bases and J by 4 bases, with 12 bases between them. CDR1 is SNHLY, CDR2 FYNNEI, per germline. This CDR3 spans 14 amino acids. Complete variable domain (other parts from reference TRBV2 and TRBJ2-3): EPEVTQTPSHQVTQMGQEVILRCVPISNHLYFYWYRQILGQKVEFLVSFYNNEISEKSEIFDDQFSVERPDGSNFTLKIRSTKLEDSAMYFCASSGEGDADTQYFGPGTRLTVL.

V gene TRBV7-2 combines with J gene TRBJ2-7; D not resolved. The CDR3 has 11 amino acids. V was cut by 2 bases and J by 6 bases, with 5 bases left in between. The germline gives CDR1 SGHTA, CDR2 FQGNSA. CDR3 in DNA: TGTGCCAGCAGCTTATTCGGCGAGCAGTACTTC. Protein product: CASSLFGEQYF.

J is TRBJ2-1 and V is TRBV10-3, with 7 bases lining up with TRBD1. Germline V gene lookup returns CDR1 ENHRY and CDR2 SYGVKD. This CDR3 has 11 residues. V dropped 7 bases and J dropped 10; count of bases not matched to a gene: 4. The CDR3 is CAITEQGEQFF. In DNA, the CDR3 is TGTGCCATCACAGAACAGGGGGAGCAGTTCTTC.

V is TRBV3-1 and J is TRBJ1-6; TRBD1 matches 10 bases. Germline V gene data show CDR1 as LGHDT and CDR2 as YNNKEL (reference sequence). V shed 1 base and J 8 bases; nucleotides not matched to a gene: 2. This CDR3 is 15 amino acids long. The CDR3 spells CASSQAGTGDSPLHF. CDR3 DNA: TGTGCCAGCAGCCAAGCCGGGACAGGGGATTCACCCCTCCACTTT.

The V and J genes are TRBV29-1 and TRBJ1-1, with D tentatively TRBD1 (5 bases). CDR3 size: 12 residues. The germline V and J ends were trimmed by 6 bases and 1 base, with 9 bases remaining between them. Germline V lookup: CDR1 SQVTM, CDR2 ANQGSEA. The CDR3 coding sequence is TGCAGCGTAATTCAGGGGAACACTGAAGCTTTCTTT. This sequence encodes CSVIQGNTEAFF.

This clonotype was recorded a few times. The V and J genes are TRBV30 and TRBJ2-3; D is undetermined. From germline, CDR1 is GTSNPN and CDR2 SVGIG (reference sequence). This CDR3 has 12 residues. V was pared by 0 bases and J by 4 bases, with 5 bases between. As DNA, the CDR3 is TGTGCCTGGAGTGTGAGCTCAGATACGCAGTATTTT. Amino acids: CAWSVSSDTQYF.

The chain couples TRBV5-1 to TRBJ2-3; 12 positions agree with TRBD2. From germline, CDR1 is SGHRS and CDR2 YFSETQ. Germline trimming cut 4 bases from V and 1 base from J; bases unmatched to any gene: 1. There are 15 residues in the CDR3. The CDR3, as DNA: TGCGCCAGCAGCAGACTAGCGGGGGGCACAGATACGCAGTATTTT. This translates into CASSRLAGGTDTQYF.